Listed below are T cell receptor beta chains from one sample, sequenced in a study of T cells in Graves' hyperthyroidism and ophthalmopathy. TCRdb passed the multiplex PCR reads through MiXCR, listing each CDR3 protein once. The sample contains 450,000 to 600,000 distinct CDR3 sequences, approximately 14% of which appear only once. Material: blood. These receptors originate from a woman between 40 and 55 years old with Graves' hyperthyroidism. The CDR3 runs from the conserved cysteine through the conserved F or W.

v_call cdr3_length cdr3_aa
TRBV5-6 11 CASSAQKTQYF
TRBV19 16 CASSNVPGGLTDTQYF
TRBV7-3 13 CASSLGSAETQYF
TRBV25-1 12 CASSNLRDTLHF
TRBV28 12 CASSLWQREQYF
TRBV28 17 CASSPAEGLRSYNEQFF
TRBV27 16 CASSILSGQGSDTQYF
TRBV11-1 16 CASSSRTRAKPGELFF
TRBV2 12 CASTGTAGGYTF
TRBV6-2/TRBV6-3 15 CASSLGALAGNEQFF
TRBV27 16 CASRIIQTGSGNEQFF
TRBV2 14 CVSSEAGGTHELFF
TRBV28 15 CASSSYLGTYYGYTF
TRBV28 13 CASSPARVNTIYF
TRBV5-8 15 CASSRTAGSTDTQYF
TRBV5-1 14 CASSLQGWDSPLHF
TRBV28 14 CASSSGQGEYGYTF
TRBV27 19 CASSLFSRTGRFVGTEAFF
TRBV20-1 16 CSASRDRGSAGNTIYF
TRBV30 13 CAWRRQGNEKLFF
TRBV20-1 13 CSARDLREGEQFF
TRBV24-1 15 CATSGTGTKGETQYF
TRBV7-9 17 CASSFTGTSGIGETQYF
TRBV5-1 14 CASSLERNGNEQFF
TRBV12-3/TRBV12-4 13 CASSPRAYYGYTF
TRBV6-1 17 CASRAGTSGRALDTQYF
TRBV3-1 15 CASSQAGGGIYEQYF
TRBV3-1 15 CASSQVYKGNSPLHF
TRBV18 15 CASSPLGTSRETQYF
TRBV7-2 15 CASSVTPLSGDTQYF
TRBV7-9 15 CASSSWTSGVDEQFF
TRBV11-2 16 CASSLDVGVARDGQYF
TRBV7-2 12 CASSLREEELFF
TRBV10-3 15 CAISEPGQGRYEQYF
TRBV7-9 14 CASSLQERWETQYF
TRBV13 14 CASRPWGGKTEAFF
TRBV11-1 13 CASSLTPAYEQYF
TRBV27 14 CASSLGQGYYEQYF
TRBV2 14 CASSWESGTGELFF
TRBV28 14 CASSLHRVGTEAFF
TRBV20-1 14 CSARSGYRDTEAFF
TRBV6-1 19 CASRPPGRPETYSNQPQHF
TRBV5-1 15 CASSLDGRGTYEQYF
TRBV5-6 16 CASNPSGSSSYNEQFF
TRBV10-3 16 CAITDGTSGASDTQYF
TRBV5-4 15 CASNIGQTSTDTQYF
TRBV14 13 CASSQAIPTEAFF
TRBV12-3/TRBV12-4 14 CASSPQGYTGELFF
TRBV3-1 14 CASSQGQGVNEQFF
TRBV12-3/TRBV12-4 13 CASRGSTNEKLFF
TRBV7-9 14 CASSTGLEWETQYF
TRBV5-6 14 CASITRPPFFEQFF
TRBV2 13 CASRVTGADEQYF
TRBV28 15 CASSPTGADGYEQYF